One sample yielded the 24 T cell receptor beta chains listed below, sequenced in a study of response to subunit inactivated influenza vaccine. One entry per CDR3 protein results from TCRdb running MiXCR on the RT-PCR reads. The data contain 200,000 to 300,000 distinct CDR3 sequences, more than 9% of them seen just once; the ten biggest clones take up 7.8%. This sample comprised non-naive T cells sorted from PBMCs, obtained less than 15 days before vaccination. The source is a man over 45 who received an inactivated influenza vaccine.

The chain is built from TRBV28 and TRBJ1-1; D gene unclear. Per the germline V gene, CDR1 is MDHEN and CDR2 is SYDVKM. This CDR3 is built from 12 residues. Trimming took 10 bases from V and 0 from J, leaving 9 bases between them. The chain's CDR3 is CAIRDMNTEAFF. CDR3 sequence (DNA): TGTGCCATCCGCGACATGAACACTGAAGCTTTCTTT.

This clonotype was detected many times. The chain couples TRBV7-2 to TRBJ2-1, with a tentative D call TRBD2 (6 bases). CDR3 size: 14 residues. Germline values: CDR1 SGHTA, CDR2 FQGNSA. V lost 1 base and J 7 bases, leaving 11 bases between the germline ends. CDR3 sequence: CASSLGGGSNEQFF. The CDR3 coding sequence is TGTGCCAGCAGCTTAGGCGGAGGGTCAAATGAGCAGTTCTTC.

This clonotype has only a few counts. This chain joins TRBV3-1 and TRBJ2-5, with D hard to call. V lost 1 base, J lost 5 bases, and 8 bases lay in between. CDR1 LGHDT and CDR2 YNNKEL come from the germline V gene (reference sequence). This CDR3 comprises 13 residues. CDR3 sequence (DNA): TGTGCCAGCAGCCAAGGGATTGGGGAGACCCAGTACTTC. It is translated as CASSQGIGETQYF.

This clonotype appeared many times. The V gene is TRBV7-8, the J gene TRBJ2-2; 10 positions match TRBD2. The CDR3 is 17 residues long. Germline V gene sequence: CDR1 SGHVS, CDR2 FQNEAQ. Losses at the gene ends were 5 bases for V and 5 bases for J; bases not matched to a gene: 11. The CDR3 loop is CASSLGLAERRTGELFF. CDR3 nucleotide sequence: TGTGCCAGCAGCCTTGGACTAGCGGAGAGGCGGACCGGGGAGCTGTTTTTT.

This clonotype was seen repeatedly, ten times or more. The chain recombines TRBV10-3 with TRBJ2-7; 7 bases match TRBD2. The V gene's germline CDR1 is ENHRY and CDR2 SYGVKD. This CDR3 has 15 residues. Trimming at V came to 2 bases and at J to 0 bases, leaving 4 bases not matched to a gene. The CDR3 spells CAISEGGGSSYEQYF. CDR3 nucleotide sequence: TGTGCCATCAGTGAGGGCGGGGGTAGCTCCTACGAGCAGTACTTC.

This clonotype was found many times. The chain joins TRBV5-1 to TRBJ2-7, with TRBD1 identical over 12 bases. Germline CDR1 reads SGHRS; CDR2 reads YFSETQ. There are 17 residues in the CDR3. With 4 bases clipped from V and 3 bases from J, the junction kept 11 bases outside the gene matches. CDR3 coding DNA: TGCGCCAGCAGCCGGGACAGGGGGCCACGTCTCGGCTACGAGCAGTACTTC. It is translated as CASSRDRGPRLGYEQYF.

This clonotype has just a few counts. The chain combines TRBV3-1 with TRBJ1-2; D may be TRBD1 (5 bases). The CDR3 length is 14 residues. Trimming took off 0 bases at V and 7 bases at J, with 12 bases between the two ends. Germline V CDR1 and CDR2: LGHDT, YNNKEL (reference sequence). The CDR3 coding sequence is TGTGCCAGCAGCCAAGAAGGCAGGGTACTTGGCTACACCTTC. Protein sequence: CASSQEGRVLGYTF.

This clonotype was detected only a few times. The rearrangement uses TRBV3-1 and TRBJ2-2, with TRBD2 as a possible D gene (6 bases). CDR3 length: 16 amino acids. V was trimmed by 0 bases and J by 6 bases, leaving 14 bases between them. Germline CDR1 and CDR2: LGHDT and YNNKEL (reference sequence). This CDR3 is CASSQDATRVAGELFF. CDR3 nucleotides: TGTGCCAGCAGCCAAGACGCGACTAGGGTGGCCGGGGAGCTGTTTTTT. Supplemented by reference TRBV3-1 and TRBJ2-2, the full variable domain reads DTAVSQTPKYLVTQMGNDKSIKCEQNLGHDTMYWYKQDSKKFLKIMFSYNNKELIINETVPNRFSPKSPDKAHLNLHINSLELGDSAVYFCASSQDATRVAGELFFGEGSRLTVL.

The rearrangement uses TRBV28 and TRBJ2-2; 7 positions match TRBD2. Germline CDR1 MDHEN, CDR2 SYDVKM. After removal of 5 bases from V and 6 bases from J, the junction contained 15 bases not matched to a gene. The CDR3 is made up of 17 amino acids. The CDR3 spells CASSDSQTSRQSGELFF. The CDR3 nucleotides are TGTGCCAGCAGTGACTCTCAGACTAGCAGACAGTCCGGGGAGCTGTTTTTT.

This sequence joins TRBV12-3 or TRBV12-4 and TRBJ1-5, with D possibly being TRBD1 (6 bases). CDR3 length equals 14 residues. Trimming cost V 3 bases and J 3 bases, with 9 bases left between them. The CDR3 loop reads CASSFGGSNQPQHF. CDR3 nucleotide sequence: TGTGCCAGCAGTTTTGGGGGCTCCAATCAGCCCCAGCATTTT.

The chain carries TRBV29-1 and TRBJ2-6; D not resolved. CDR1 SQVTM and CDR2 ANQGSEA come from the germline V gene. This CDR3 is 14 amino acids long. V lost 7 bases and J lost 0, with 10 bases in between. The CDR3: CSAWGGSGANVLTF. The CDR3 DNA sequence: TGCAGCGCTTGGGGTGGCTCTGGGGCCAACGTCCTGACTTTC.

The V gene is TRBV20-1, the J gene TRBJ2-1, with 8 bases fitting TRBD2. CDR3 length: 15 amino acids. In germline, CDR1 is DFQATT, CDR2 SNEGSKA (reference sequence). V dropped 5 bases and J dropped 2; count of bases not matched to a gene: 8. In DNA, the CDR3 is TGCAGTGCTGGGAGACTAGCGCCACCCTACAATGAGCAGTTCTTC. It encodes CSAGRLAPPYNEQFF.

The chain carries TRBV20-1 and TRBJ1-6, with TRBD1 matching 10 bases. In germline, CDR1 is DFQATT, CDR2 SNEGSKA (reference sequence). CDR3 length: 15 amino acids. Unmatched junction bases numbered 10, after V lost 5 bases and J lost 9 bases. CDR3: CSALTPGTGASPLHF. For the CDR3, the DNA is TGCAGTGCTCTCACCCCCGGGACAGGGGCTTCACCCCTCCACTTT.

Remarks on this clonotype: This may stem from a read error, because a much larger clone lies one nucleotide away. This rearrangement joins TRBV28 to TRBJ2-6; weak D call: TRBD1 (6 bases). Germline values: CDR1 MDHEN, CDR2 SYDVKM. The CDR3 is 18 residues long. The CDR3 DNA reads as TGTGCCAGCAGTCCGGCCGGGACATCTTCCTCTGGGGCCAACGTCCTGTCTTTC. It yields the protein CASSPAGTSSSGANVLSF.

The chain carries TRBV5-1 and TRBJ2-1; D possibly corresponds to TRBD1 (5 bases). The germline gives CDR1 SGHRS, CDR2 YFSETQ. Trimming took off 5 bases at V and 0 bases at J, with 12 bases between the two ends. This CDR3 contains 15 residues. CDR3 amino acids: CASRKDRSSYNEQFF. In DNA form, the CDR3 reads TGCGCCAGCAGAAAAGACAGAAGCTCCTACAATGAGCAGTTCTTC.

The chain is built from TRBV15 and TRBJ2-7; no firm D call. The CDR3 spans 15 residues. Deletions cut 0 bases from V and 2 bases from J, with 11 bases between. CDR1 and CDR2 (germline): LNHNV, YYDKDF (reference sequence). The CDR3 DNA sequence: TGTGCCACCAGCAGAGAAGTCGAAACGGCCTACGAGCAGTACTTC. This codes for CATSREVETAYEQYF.

The chain couples TRBV13 to TRBJ2-1, with 10 bases lining up with TRBD2. The CDR3 has 15 amino acids. Germline trimming cut 6 bases from V and 7 bases from J; bases unmatched to any gene: 9. Looked up from germline, CDR1 is PRHDT and CDR2 is FYEKMQ (reference sequence). This chain's CDR3 is CASRSERGGWNEQFF. The CDR3 nucleotides are TGTGCCAGCAGATCGGAGCGGGGGGGCTGGAATGAGCAGTTCTTC. Full variable domain (rest looked up from reference TRBV13 and TRBJ2-1): AAGVIQSPRHLIKEKRETATLKCYPIPRHDTVYWYQQGPGQDPQFLISFYEKMQSDKGSIPDRFSAQQFSDYHSELNMSSLELGDSALYFCASRSERGGWNEQFFGPGTRLTVL.

This clonotype was recorded a few times. V and J are TRBV7-3 and TRBJ2-1, with 7 bases aligning to TRBD2. Germline V lookup: CDR1 SGHTA, CDR2 FQGTGA. V shed 1 base and J 7 bases; nucleotides not matched to a gene: 4. There are 14 residues in the CDR3. CDR3 sequence reads: CASSLMAGDNEQFF. The CDR3 DNA reads as TGTGCCAGCAGCTTAATGGCGGGAGATAATGAGCAGTTCTTC.

This clonotype was detected many times. The V and J genes are TRBV29-1 and TRBJ2-5; unclear D gene. The CDR3 length is 18 residues. Germline loops: CDR1 SQVTM, CDR2 ANQGSEA. V was pared by 0 bases and J by 1 base, with 21 bases between. The chain's CDR3 is CSVEDLNRPQRSQETQYF. The CDR3 bases are TGCAGCGTTGAAGACCTTAACCGTCCTCAACGTTCCCAAGAGACCCAGTACTTC.

This clonotype occurred many times. The V call is TRBV29-1, the J call TRBJ1-1, with D tentatively TRBD1 (5 bases). This CDR3 comprises 12 residues. Trimming shortened V by 4 bases and J by 5 bases, and 11 bases separated the two germline ends. CDR1 is SQVTM, CDR2 ANQGSEA, per germline. CDR3 amino acids: CSVAGQGTEAFF. Written as DNA, the CDR3 is TGCAGCGTTGCTGGGCAGGGTACTGAAGCTTTCTTT.

This clonotype occurred a few times. This rearrangement joins TRBV27 to TRBJ2-1; 11 bases match TRBD2. Unmatched junction bases numbered 4, after V lost 3 bases and J lost 9 bases. Germline loops: CDR1 MNHEY, CDR2 SMNVEV (reference sequence). This CDR3 has 14 amino acids. The CDR3 reads CASSFLAGGGEQFF. CDR3 DNA: TGTGCCAGCAGTTTTCTAGCGGGAGGAGGTGAGCAGTTCTTC.

The genes are TRBV29-1 and TRBJ2-7; D is possibly TRBD2 (7 bases). The CDR3 spans 14 residues. Germline V lookup: CDR1 SQVTM, CDR2 ANQGSEA. Trimming cost V 5 bases and J 5 bases, with 19 bases left between them. CDR3 in amino acids: CSVSRGAGVHEQYF. Here the CDR3 DNA reads TGCAGCGTTAGCCGGGGGGCTGGCGTCCACGAGCAGTACTTC.

This clonotype has only a few counts. This chain links TRBV6-2 or TRBV6-3 with TRBJ1-1; 10 nucleotides match TRBD1. With V trimmed by 2 bases and J by 4 bases, 1 base remained unmatched. The V gene's germline CDR1 is MNHEY and CDR2 SVGEGT. This CDR3 region has 14 residues. The CDR3, as DNA: TGTGCCAGCAGTTACGGACAGGGGGGCACTGAAGCTTTCTTT. Protein product: CASSYGQGGTEAFF.

The chain has TRBV28 and TRBJ2-7, with D uncertain. Per the germline V gene, CDR1 is MDHEN and CDR2 is SYDVKM. The CDR3 extends over 13 amino acids. V was shortened by 5 bases and J by 4 bases, with 12 bases between the two germline ends. The CDR3 region has the DNA TGTGCCAGCAGTCCTGGACGGAAGTACGAGCAGTACTTC. Encoded protein: CASSPGRKYEQYF.